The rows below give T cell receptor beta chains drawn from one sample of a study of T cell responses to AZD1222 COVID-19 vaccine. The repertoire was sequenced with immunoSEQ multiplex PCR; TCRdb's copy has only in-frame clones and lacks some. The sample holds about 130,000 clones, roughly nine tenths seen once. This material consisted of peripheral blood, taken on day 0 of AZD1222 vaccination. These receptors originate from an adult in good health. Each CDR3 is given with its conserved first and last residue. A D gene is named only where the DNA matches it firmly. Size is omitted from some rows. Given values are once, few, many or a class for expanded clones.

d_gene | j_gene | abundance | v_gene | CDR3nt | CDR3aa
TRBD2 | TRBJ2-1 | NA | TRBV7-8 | TGTGCCTCAGGACTAGCGGACGAGCAGTTCTTC | CASGLADEQFF
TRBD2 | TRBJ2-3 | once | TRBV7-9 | TGTGCCAGCAGCTCCCAAGGCCCCCTAGCGGGAGGCATCACAGATACGCAGTATTTT | CASSSQGPLAGGITDTQYF
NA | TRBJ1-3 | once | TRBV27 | TGTGCCAGCAGCACCTTGGGGGGGGGCGCGGCTGGAAACACCATATATTTT | CASSTLGGGAAGNTIYF
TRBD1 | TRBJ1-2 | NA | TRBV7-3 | TGTGCCAGCAGCATCGACAGGGACTATGGCTACACCTTC | CASSIDRDYGYTF
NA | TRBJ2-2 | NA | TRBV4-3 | TGCGCCAGCAGCCAAGACCCGTCCACGGTTGCCGGGGAGCTGTTTTTT | CASSQDPSTVAGELFF
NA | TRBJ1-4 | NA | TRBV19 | TGTGCCAGTAGGGCCCTTGTAGGGGAAAAACTGTTTTTT | CASRALVGEKLFF
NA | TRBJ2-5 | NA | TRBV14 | TGTGCCAGCAGCCAAGATAAGGTCAGGTGGGAGACCCAGTACTTC | CASSQDKVRWETQYF
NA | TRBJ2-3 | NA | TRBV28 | TGTGCCAGCAGTTCACAGGGAGTAGGCACAGATACGCAGTATTTT | CASSSQGVGTDTQYF
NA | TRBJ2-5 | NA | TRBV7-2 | TGTGCCAGCAGCCCAAATATCTTTCAAGAGACCCAGTACTTC | CASSPNIFQETQYF
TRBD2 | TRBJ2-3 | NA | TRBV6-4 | TGTGCCAGCAGTGACACTAGCGGGAGAACAGATACGCAGTATTTT | CASSDTSGRTDTQYF
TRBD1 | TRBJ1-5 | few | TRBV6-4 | TGTGCCAGCATCAAAAACGGGACAGGTTATAGCAATCAGCCCCAGCATTTT | CASIKNGTGYSNQPQHF
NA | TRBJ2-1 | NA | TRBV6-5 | TGTGCCATCTCAAGGGACTTTCTCCCCGGGGGCGGGCAGTTCTTC | CAISRDFLPGGGQFF
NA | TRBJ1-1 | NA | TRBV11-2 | TGTGCCAGCAGCTTAGTACCCACTGAAGCTTTCTTT | CASSLVPTEAFF
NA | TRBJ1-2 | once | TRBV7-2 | TGTGCCAGCAGCTATACAGGTAGAGGCTACACCTTC | CASSYTGRGYTF
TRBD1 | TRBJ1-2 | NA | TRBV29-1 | TGCAGCGTTGAAAGGACAGGAGCTGTTCGTGGCTACACCTTC | CSVERTGAVRGYTF
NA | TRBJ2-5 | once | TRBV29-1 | TGCAGCGTTGAGGGGGACTCGGCTACCCAGTACTTC | CSVEGDSATQYF
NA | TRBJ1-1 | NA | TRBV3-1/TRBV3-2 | TGTGCCAGCAGCCAAGATGGTGGGGCAGACACTGAAGCTTTCTTT | CASSQDGGADTEAFF
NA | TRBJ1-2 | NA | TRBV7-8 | TGTGCCAGCAGCCTAGGTGCGGTGATTAAAGGCTACACCTTC | CASSLGAVIKGYTF
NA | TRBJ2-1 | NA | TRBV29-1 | TGCAGCGTAGACATGTCCTACAATGAGCAGTTCTTC | CSVDMSYNEQFF
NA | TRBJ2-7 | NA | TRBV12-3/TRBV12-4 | TGTGCCAGCAGTCTATACGAGCAGTACTTC | CASSLYEQYF
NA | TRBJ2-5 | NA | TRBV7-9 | TGTGCCAGCAGCCGGTACTCAGAAGAGACCCAGTACTTC | CASSRYSEETQYF
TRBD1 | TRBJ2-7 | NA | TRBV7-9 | TGTGCCAGCAGCGCCGACAGGGGAAATTCCTACGAGCAGTACTTC | CASSADRGNSYEQYF
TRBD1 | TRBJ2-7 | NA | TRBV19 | TGTGCCAGTAGTAGGGACAGGAAATACGAGCAGTACTTC | CASSRDRKYEQYF
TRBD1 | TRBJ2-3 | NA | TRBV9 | TGTGCCAGCAGCGTACTGCTGAGACAGGGCCTTGATACGCAGTATTTT | CASSVLLRQGLDTQYF
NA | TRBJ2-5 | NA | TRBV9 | TGTGCCAGCAGCCTGAACTCGGACAGCTTGGGGGAGACCCAGTACTTC | CASSLNSDSLGETQYF
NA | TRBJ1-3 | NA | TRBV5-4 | TGTGCCAGCAGCTTGGGAGGGTTCATCTCTGGAAACACCATATATTTT | CASSLGGFISGNTIYF
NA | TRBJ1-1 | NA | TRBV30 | TGTGCCTGGAGTGGAATAGGGGATCAGGACACTGAAGCTTTCTTT | CAWSGIGDQDTEAFF
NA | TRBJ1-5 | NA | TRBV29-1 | TGCAGCGTTGGGTTGGTTGCGTGTATTCGAAATCAGCCCCAGCATTTT | CSVGLVACIRNQPQHF
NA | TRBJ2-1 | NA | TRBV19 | TGTGCCAGTAGTATTTCTCATCTGGATGAGCAGTTCTTC | CASSISHLDEQFF
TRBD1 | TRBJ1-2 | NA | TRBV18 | TGTGCCAGCTCACCCGCGGACAGGGGACATGGCTACACCTTC | CASSPADRGHGYTF
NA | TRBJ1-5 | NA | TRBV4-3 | TGCGCCAGCAGCCAAGATTTAAGGGGCCAGCCCCAGCATTTT | CASSQDLRGQPQHF
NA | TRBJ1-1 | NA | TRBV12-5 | TGTGCTAGTGGTTTGATAGGGGGGACTGAAGCTTTCTTT | CASGLIGGTEAFF
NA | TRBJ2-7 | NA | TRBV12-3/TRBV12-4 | TGTGCCAGCAGCCCCGCGAACGAAAACGAGCAGTACTTC | CASSPANENEQYF
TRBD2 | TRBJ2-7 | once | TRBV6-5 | TGTGCCAGCAGTTCGACTAGCGGGAATCCCCTCTACGAGCAGTACTTC | CASSSTSGNPLYEQYF
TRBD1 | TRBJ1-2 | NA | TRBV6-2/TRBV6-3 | TGTGCCAGCAGTGGACAGGCTCGAGGCTACACCTTC | CASSGQARGYTF
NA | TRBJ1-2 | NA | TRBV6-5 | TGTGCCAGCAGAACAGGGAGGAGAGTCTACACCTTC | CASRTGRRVYTF
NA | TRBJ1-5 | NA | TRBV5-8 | TGTGCCAGCAGCTTGGGGGATTCAGGCAATCAGCCCCAGCATTTT | CASSLGDSGNQPQHF
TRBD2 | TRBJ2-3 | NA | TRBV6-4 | TGTGCCAGCAGTGACTCGGCGGGGGGCCCAGATACGCAGTATTTT | CASSDSAGGPDTQYF
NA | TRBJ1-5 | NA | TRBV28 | TGTGCCAGCATTCATCAAGGGGTACTCAATCAGCCCCAGCATTTT | CASIHQGVLNQPQHF
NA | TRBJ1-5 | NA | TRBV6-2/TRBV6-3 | TGTGCCAGCAGCCAAAGACGGTATAGCAATCAGCCCCAGCATTTT | CASSQRRYSNQPQHF
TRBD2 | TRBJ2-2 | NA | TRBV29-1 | TGCAGCGTCAGCGGGGGGGCCGCGAACACCGGGGAGCTGTTTTTT | CSVSGGAANTGELFF
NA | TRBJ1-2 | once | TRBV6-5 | TGTGCCTCTTCGAGCTCACCGGTCTATGGCTACACCTTC | CASSSSPVYGYTF
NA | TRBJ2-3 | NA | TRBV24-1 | TGTGCCACCAGTGATTTCGGCCCTATGAGCACAGATACGCAGTATTTT | CATSDFGPMSTDTQYF
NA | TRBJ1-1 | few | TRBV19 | TGTGCCAGTACAGGAGCTGCCATGAGGACTGAAGCTTTCTTT | CASTGAAMRTEAFF
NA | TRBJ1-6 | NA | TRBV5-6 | TGTGCCAGCAGCCTTGGTGCGACTAGGGGGAGCTCCTATAATTCACCCCTCCACTTT | CASSLGATRGSSYNSPLHF
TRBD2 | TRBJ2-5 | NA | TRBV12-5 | TGTGCTAGTGGTTACCGAAAGGGAGGGGAGACCCAGTACTTC | CASGYRKGGETQYF
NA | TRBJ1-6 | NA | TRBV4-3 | TGCGCCAGCAGCCAAGATTCCCGGGGGCGGGGGTATAATTCACCCCTCCACTTT | CASSQDSRGRGYNSPLHF
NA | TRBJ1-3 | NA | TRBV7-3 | TGTGCCAGCCCGGGGAGGGGGGAAGAAGGAACCCTTTCCGTAAACACCATATATTTT | CASPGRGEEGTLSVNTIYF
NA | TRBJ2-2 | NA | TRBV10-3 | TGTGCCATCAGGGTACATGGCACCGGGGAGCTGTTTTTT | CAIRVHGTGELFF
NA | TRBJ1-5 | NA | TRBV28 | TGTGCCAGCAGTTTACCCGTCCCCCAAGGCAATCAGCCCCAGCATTTT | CASSLPVPQGNQPQHF
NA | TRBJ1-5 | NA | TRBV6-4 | TGTGCCAGCAGTGACTCAAGCAATCAGCCCCAGCATTTT | CASSDSSNQPQHF
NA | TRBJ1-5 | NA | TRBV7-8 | TGTGCCAGCAGCTTGGGGGACGTGAGCAATCAGCCCCAGCATTTT | CASSLGDVSNQPQHF
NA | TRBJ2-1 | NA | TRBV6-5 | TGTGCCAGCAGTTACTCCCACCAAAATGAGCAGTTCTTC | CASSYSHQNEQFF